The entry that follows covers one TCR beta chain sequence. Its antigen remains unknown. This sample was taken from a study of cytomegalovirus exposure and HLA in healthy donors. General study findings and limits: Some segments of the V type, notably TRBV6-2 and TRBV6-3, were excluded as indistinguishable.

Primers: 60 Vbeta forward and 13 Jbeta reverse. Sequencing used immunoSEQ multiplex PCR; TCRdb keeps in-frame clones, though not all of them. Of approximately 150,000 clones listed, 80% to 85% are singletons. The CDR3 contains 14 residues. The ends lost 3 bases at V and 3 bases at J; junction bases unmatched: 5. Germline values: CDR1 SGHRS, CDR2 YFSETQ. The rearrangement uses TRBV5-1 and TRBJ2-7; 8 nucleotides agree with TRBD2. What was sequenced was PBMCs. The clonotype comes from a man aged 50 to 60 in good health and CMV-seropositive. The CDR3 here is CASSYSGGSYEQYF. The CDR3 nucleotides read TGCGCCAGCAGCTACAGCGGGGGAAGCTACGAGCAGTACTTC.